This T cell receptor beta chain was profiled in a study of Graves' ophthalmopathy and Graves' hyperthyroidism. Overall study findings and caveats: The study's model predicted ophthalmopathy progression at approximately 71% sensitivity and around 75% specificity. The authors also found most expanded thyroid clonotypes above 0.001 frequency in blood.

Investigators amplified TCR beta CDR3 regions from RNA transcripts. First-round RT-PCR with HTBI primers preceded a second-round multiplex PCR. TCRdb reanalysed the multiplex PCR reads using MiXCR and keeps one entry per CDR3 protein. The table includes about 660,000 distinct CDR3 sequences, 35% to 50% detected once. The V gene's germline CDR1 is LGHNA and CDR2 YSLEER. Trimming removed 1 base from V and 5 bases from J, with 11 bases in between. The CDR3 length is 15 residues. Presentation of ophthalmopathy in the donors involved moderate-to-severe activity, CAS ≥3, NOSPECS ≥4 and a duration under 3 months. Notes on this clonotype: Its antigen remains unknown.

Sequencing input: peripheral blood. The genes are TRBV4-3 and TRBJ2-2; possible D gene TRBD2, 6 bases. This TCR came from an adult man with Graves' ophthalmopathy. The CDR3 is CASSQGRARTGELFF. The CDR3 DNA reads as TGCGCCAGCAGCCAAGGGAGGGCTCGGACCGGGGAGCTGTTTTTT.